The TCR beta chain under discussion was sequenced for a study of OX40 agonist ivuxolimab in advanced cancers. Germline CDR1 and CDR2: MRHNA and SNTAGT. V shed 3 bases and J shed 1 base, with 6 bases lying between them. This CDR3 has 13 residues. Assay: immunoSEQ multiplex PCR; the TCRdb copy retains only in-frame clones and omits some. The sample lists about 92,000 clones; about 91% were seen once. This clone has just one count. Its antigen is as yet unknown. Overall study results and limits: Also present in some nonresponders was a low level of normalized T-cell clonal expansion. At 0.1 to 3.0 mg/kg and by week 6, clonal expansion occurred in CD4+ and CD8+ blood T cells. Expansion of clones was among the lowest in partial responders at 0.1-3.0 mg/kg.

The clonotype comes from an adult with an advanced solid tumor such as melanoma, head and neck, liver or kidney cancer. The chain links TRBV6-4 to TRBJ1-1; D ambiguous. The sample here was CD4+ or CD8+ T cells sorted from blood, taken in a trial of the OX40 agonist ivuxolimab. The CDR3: CASSEARNTEAFF. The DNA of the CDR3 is TGTGCCAGCAGTGAGGCCAGGAACACTGAAGCTTTCTTT.